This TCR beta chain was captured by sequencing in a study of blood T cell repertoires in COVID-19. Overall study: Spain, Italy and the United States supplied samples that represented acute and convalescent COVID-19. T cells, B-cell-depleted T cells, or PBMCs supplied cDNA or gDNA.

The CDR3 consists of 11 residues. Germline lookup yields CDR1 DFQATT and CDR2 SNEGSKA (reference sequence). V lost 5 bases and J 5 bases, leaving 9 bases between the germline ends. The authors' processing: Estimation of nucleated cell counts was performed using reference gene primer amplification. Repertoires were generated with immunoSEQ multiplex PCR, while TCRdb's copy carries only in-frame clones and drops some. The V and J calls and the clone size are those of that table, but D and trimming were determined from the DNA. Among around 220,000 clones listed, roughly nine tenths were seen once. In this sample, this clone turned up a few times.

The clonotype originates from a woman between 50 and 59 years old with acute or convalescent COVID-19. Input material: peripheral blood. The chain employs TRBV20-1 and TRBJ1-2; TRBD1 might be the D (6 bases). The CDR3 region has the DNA TGCAGTGCTTCCACAGGGTATGGCTACACCTTC. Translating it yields CSASTGYGYTF.